This section outlines one TCR beta chain sequence together with its context. The sample is drawn from a study of CD8+ T cells in alopecia areata. On the study more broadly: It was 6 to 18 months of tofacitinib, and then there were 6 months off drug.

As to treatment: oral pan-JAK inhibitor, 5-10 mg twice daily. With 4 bases clipped from V and 0 bases from J, the junction kept 7 bases outside the gene matches. CDR1 is LNHDA and CDR2 is SQIVND in the germline V gene (reference sequence). This CDR3 contains 17 residues. Sequencing templates came from extracted RNA that was reverse transcribed into cDNA. TCRdb keeps only in-frame clones here, not all; method: immunoSEQ multiplex PCR. The sample holds just under 65,000 clones; more than 45% are singletons and the top ten take roughly 20%. The TCR sequence derives from a human donor with alopecia areata. The sequences come from CD8+ T cells sorted from blood, collected at approximately week 37, from a patient treated with tofacitinib. The chain combines TRBV19 with TRBJ2-1; 9 positions match TRBD2. CDR3 protein: CASSTSILAGSYNEQFF. CDR3 DNA: TGTGCCAGTAGTACCTCCATACTAGCGGGCTCCTACAATGAGCAGTTCTTC. The full variable domain, completed using reference TRBV19 and TRBJ2-1, is DGGITQSPKYLFRKEGQNVTLSCEQNLNHDAMYWYRQDPGQGLRLIYYSQIVNDFQKGDIAEGYSVSREKKESFPLTVTSAQKNPTAFYLCASSTSILAGSYNEQFFGPGTRLTVL.